The present T cell receptor (beta chain) was sequenced within a study of T-cell memory formation after mild COVID-19. The wider study: Clusters of TCRs were largely donor specific.

Germline-derived CDR1 and CDR2 are LGHNT and FRNRAP. Trimming took off 2 bases at V and 5 bases at J, with 15 bases between the two ends. CDR3 length: 15 amino acids. TCRdb re-derived calls from the 5' RACE reads in MiXCR, one entry per CDR3 protein. The table includes approximately 54,000 distinct CDR3 sequences, less than 15% detected once. This chain joins TRBV12-5 and TRBJ2-5; the D is unclear. The sample comprised PBMCs or a T cell subset sorted from them (not recorded which). The TCR was taken from a man aged 18 to 29 who had mild COVID-19 (a few samples of this study predate the infection). Cell type and time point are not known. DNA for the CDR3: TGTGCTAGTGGTTTGTCCGGCCTAGGGATCGAGACCCAGTACTTC. This encodes CASGLSGLGIETQYF.